This TCR beta chain was identified in a study of blood T cell repertoires in COVID-19. Across the study: Samples came from the United States, Italy and Spain, spanning acute and convalescent COVID-19. T cells, B-cell-depleted T cells, or PBMCs supplied cDNA or gDNA.

This CDR3 has 14 residues. Germline CDR1 reads LGHDT; CDR2 reads YNNKEL (reference sequence). V was shortened by 4 bases and J by 5 bases, with 14 bases between the two germline ends. The Seattle patients, enrolled during active infection, were followed longitudinally. Generated by immunoSEQ multiplex PCR, the TCRdb table keeps only in-frame clones and is missing some. The profile shows about half a million clones, roughly 87% of them singletons. Sequenced material: peripheral blood. This chain links TRBV3-1 (or the pseudogene TRBV3-2) with TRBJ1-1, with unresolved D. The TCR originated in a man between 18 and 29 years old with COVID-19, enrolled during active disease. This CDR3 is CASSLRERKTEAFF. Here the CDR3 DNA reads TGTGCCAGCAGCCTGCGGGAAAGAAAAACTGAAGCTTTCTTT.